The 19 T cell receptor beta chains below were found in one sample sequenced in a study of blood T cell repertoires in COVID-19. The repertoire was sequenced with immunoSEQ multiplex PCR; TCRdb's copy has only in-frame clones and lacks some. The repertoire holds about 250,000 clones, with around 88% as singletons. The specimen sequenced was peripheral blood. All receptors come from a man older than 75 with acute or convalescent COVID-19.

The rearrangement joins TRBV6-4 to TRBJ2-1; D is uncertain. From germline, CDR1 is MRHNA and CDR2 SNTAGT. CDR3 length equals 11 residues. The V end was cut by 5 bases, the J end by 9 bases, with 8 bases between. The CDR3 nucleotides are TGTGCCAGCAGTTTTAACGGTGAGCAGTTCTTC. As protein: CASSFNGEQFF.

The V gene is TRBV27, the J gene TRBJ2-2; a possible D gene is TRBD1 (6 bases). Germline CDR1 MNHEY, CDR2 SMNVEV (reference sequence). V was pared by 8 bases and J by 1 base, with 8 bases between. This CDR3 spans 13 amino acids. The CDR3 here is CASQQGNTGELFF. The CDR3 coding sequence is TGTGCCAGCCAACAGGGGAACACCGGGGAGCTGTTTTTT.

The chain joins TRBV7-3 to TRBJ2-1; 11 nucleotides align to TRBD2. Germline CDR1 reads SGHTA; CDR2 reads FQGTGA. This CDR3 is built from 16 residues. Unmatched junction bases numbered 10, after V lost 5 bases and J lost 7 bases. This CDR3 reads CASSTHLAGGINEQFF. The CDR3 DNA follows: TGTGCCAGCAGCACCCATCTAGCGGGGGGCATAAATGAGCAGTTCTTC.

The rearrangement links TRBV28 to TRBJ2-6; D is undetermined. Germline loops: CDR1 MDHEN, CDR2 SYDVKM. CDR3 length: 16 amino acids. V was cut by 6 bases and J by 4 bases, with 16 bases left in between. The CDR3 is CASSPLGEAGANVLTF. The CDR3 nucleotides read TGTGCCAGCAGCCCACTTGGCGAGGCAGGGGCCAACGTCCTGACTTTC.

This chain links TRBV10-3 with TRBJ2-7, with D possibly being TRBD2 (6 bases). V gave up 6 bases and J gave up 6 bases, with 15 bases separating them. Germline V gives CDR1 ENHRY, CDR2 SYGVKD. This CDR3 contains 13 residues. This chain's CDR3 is CAISEAGRGEQYF. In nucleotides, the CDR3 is TGTGCCATCAGCGAGGCAGGGCGGGGCGAGCAGTACTTC.

The chain's CDR3 is CSVFGTGDRGYGYTF. CDR3 DNA: TGCAGCGTTTTCGGGACAGGGGATCGTGGCTATGGCTACACCTTC. The chain carries TRBV29-1 and TRBJ1-2; 10 nucleotides match TRBD1. V shed 5 bases and J 4 bases; nucleotides not matched to a gene: 10. Germline V gene lookup returns CDR1 SQVTM and CDR2 ANQGSEA. The CDR3 runs to 15 residues.

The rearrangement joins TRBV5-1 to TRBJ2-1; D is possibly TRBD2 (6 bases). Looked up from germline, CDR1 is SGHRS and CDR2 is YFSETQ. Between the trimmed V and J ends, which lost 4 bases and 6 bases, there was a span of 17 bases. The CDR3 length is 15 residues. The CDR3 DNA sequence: TGCGCCAGCAGCGCGGATGGGGGGACTTTCAATGAGCAGTTCTTC. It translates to CASSADGGTFNEQFF.

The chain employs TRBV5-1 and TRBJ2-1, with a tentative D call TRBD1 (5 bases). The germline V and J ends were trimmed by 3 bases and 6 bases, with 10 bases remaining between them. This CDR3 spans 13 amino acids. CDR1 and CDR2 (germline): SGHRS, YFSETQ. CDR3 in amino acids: CASSWGSSNEQFF. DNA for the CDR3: TGCGCCAGCAGCTGGGGCAGTTCCAATGAGCAGTTCTTC.

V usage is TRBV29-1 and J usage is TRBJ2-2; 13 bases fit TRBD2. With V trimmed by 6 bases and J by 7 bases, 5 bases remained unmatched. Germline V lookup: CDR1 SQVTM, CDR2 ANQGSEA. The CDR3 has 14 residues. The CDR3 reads CSVGLAGEVGELFF. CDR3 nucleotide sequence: TGCAGCGTCGGACTAGCGGGAGAGGTCGGGGAGCTGTTTTTT.

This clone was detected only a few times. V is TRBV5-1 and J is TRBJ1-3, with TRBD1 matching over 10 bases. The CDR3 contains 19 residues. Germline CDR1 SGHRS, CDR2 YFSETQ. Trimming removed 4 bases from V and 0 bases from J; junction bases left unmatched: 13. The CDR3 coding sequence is TGCGCCAGCAGCCTAACCGGGACAGGGGTACTCAGCTCTGGAAACACCATATATTTT. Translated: CASSLTGTGVLSSGNTIYF. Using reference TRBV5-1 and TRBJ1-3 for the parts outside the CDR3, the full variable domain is KAGVTQTPRYLIKTRGQQVTLSCSPISGHRSVSWYQQTPGQGLQFLFEYFSETQRNKGNFPGRFSGRQFSNSRSEMNVSTLELGDSALYLCASSLTGTGVLSSGNTIYFGEGSWLTVV.

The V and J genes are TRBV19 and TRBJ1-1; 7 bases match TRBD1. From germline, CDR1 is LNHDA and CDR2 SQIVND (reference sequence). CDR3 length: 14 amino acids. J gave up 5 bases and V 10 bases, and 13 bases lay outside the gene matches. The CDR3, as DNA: TGTGCCACCAACCCCACCAACAGGGGTACTGAAGCTTTCTTT. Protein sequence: CATNPTNRGTEAFF.

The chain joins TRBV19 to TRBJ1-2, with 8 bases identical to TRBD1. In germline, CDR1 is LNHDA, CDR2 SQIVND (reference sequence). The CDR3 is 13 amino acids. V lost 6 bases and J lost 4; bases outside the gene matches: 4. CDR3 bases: TGTGCCAGTAGCCGGGACAGGACCTATGGCTACACCTTC. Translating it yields CASSRDRTYGYTF.

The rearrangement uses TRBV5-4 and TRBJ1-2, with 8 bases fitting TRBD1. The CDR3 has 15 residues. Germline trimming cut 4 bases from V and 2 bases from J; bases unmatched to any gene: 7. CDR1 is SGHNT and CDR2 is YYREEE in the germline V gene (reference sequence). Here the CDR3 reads CASSPDRAMNYGYTF. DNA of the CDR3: TGTGCCAGCAGCCCGGACAGGGCTATGAACTATGGCTACACCTTC.

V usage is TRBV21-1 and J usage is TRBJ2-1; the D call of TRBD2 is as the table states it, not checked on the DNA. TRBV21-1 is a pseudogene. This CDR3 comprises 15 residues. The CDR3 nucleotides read TGTGCCAGCAGCAAAGAGGGTAGCGGGAACAATGAGCAGTTCTTC. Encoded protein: CASSKEGSGNNEQFF.

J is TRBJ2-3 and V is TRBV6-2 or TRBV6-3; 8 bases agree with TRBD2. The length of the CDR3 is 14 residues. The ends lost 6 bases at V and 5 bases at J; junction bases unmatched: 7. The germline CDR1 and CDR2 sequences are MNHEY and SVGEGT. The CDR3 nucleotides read TGTGCCAGCAGCCCACTAAGCGGGAGAGATACGCAGTATTTT. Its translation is CASSPLSGRDTQYF.

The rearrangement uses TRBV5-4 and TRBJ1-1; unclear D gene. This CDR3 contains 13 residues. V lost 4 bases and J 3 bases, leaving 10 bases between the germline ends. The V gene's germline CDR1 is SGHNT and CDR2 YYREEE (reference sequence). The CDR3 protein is CASSIGADTEAFF. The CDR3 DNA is TGTGCCAGCAGCATCGGAGCGGACACTGAAGCTTTCTTT.

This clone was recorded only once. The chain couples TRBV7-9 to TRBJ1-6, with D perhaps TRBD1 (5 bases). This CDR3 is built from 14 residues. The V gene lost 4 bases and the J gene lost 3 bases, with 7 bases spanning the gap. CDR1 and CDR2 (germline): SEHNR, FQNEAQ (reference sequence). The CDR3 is CASSSQGYNSPLHF. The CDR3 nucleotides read TGTGCCAGCAGCTCGCAGGGCTATAATTCACCCCTCCACTTT.

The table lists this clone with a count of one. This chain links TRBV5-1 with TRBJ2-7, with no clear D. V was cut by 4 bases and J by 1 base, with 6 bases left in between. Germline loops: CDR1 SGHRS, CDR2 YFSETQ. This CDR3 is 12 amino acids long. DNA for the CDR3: TGCGCCAGCAGCGAGGAGTCCTACGAGCAGTACTTC. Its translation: CASSEESYEQYF.

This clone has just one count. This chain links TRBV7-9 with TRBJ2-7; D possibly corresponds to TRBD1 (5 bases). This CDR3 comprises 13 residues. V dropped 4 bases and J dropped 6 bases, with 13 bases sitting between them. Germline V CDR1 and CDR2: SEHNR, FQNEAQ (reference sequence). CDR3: CASSYHIGVEQYF. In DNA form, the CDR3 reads TGTGCCAGCAGCTACCACATAGGGGTCGAGCAGTACTTC.